This T cell receptor beta chain derives from a study of blood T cell repertoires in COVID-19. In the study overall: PBMCs, B-cell-depleted T cells, or T cells were the source of the cDNA or gDNA that made up the material.

Among Cohort 3 donors, those recovered had two negative PCRs, clearance, or symptom resolution. Sequencing was performed with immunoSEQ multiplex PCR; in TCRdb, only in-frame clones are kept and a portion is missing. The data contain roughly 200,000 clones, 85% to 90% of them singletons. V shed 5 bases, J shed 1 base, and the junction held 9 bases outside the gene matches. This CDR3 contains 17 residues. Per the germline V gene, CDR1 is MGHRA and CDR2 is YSYEKL. This chain uses TRBV4-1 with TRBJ2-1; 9 positions match TRBD2. The sequence was collected from a man aged 30 to 39 who had recovered from COVID-19. Sequenced material: PBMCs or T cells enriched from blood (not recorded which). CDR3 in DNA: TGCGCCAGCAGCGAGCCTGTGGGACTAGCTTCCTACAATGAGCAGTTCTTC. Protein: CASSEPVGLASYNEQFF.